This T cell receptor (beta chain) emerged from a study of blood T cell repertoires in COVID-19. Profiling relied on immunoSEQ multiplex PCR, and the TCRdb table lists in-frame clones only, not all of them. The table records 150,000 or so clones, around 88% of them present only once. This CDR3 spans 12 amino acids. Germline CDR1 reads LGHNT; CDR2 reads FRNRAP. Trimming at V came to 2 bases and at J to 13 bases, leaving 7 bases not matched to a gene. The chain is built from TRBV12-5 and TRBJ2-7, with TRBD1 matching 8 bases. The TCR was taken from a man aged 55 to 70 with COVID-19, enrolled during active disease. The specimen was peripheral blood. The CDR3 is CASGLFRDRFYF. For the CDR3, the DNA is TGTGCTAGTGGTTTGTTCCGGGACAGGTTTTACTTC.